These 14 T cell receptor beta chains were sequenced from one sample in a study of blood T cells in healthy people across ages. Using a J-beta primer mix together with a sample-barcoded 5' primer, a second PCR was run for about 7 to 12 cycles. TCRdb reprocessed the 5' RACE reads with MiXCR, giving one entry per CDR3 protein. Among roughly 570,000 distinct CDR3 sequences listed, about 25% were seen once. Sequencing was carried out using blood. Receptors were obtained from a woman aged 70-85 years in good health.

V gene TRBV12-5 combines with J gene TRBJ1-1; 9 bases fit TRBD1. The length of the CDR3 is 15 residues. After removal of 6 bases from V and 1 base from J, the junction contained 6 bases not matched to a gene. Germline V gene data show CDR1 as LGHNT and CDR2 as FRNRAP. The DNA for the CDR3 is TGTGCTAGTGGAAATAAACAGGGGGCGAACACTGAAGCTTTCTTT. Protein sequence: CASGNKQGANTEAFF.

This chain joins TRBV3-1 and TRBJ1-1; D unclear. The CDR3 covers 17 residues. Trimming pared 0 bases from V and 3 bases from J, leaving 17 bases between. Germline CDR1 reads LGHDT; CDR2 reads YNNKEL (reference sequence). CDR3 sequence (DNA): TGTGCCAGCAGCCAAGATTTGGGCTCGGGTGCGGACACTGAAGCTTTCTTT. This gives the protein CASSQDLGSGADTEAFF.

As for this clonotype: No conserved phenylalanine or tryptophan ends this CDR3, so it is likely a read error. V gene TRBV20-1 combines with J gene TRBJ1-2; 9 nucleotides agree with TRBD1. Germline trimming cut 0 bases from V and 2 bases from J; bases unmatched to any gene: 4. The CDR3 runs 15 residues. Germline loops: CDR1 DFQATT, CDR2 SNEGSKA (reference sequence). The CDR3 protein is CSARDGTGRNYGYTL. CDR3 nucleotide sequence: TGCAGTGCTAGAGATGGGACAGGGCGAAACTATGGCTACACCCTC.

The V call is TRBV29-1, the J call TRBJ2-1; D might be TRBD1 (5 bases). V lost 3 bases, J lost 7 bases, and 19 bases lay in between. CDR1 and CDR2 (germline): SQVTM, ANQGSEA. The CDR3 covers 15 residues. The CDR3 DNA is TGCAGCGTTGACCCGCAGGTAGACAGATCAAATGAGCAGTTCTTC. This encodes CSVDPQVDRSNEQFF.

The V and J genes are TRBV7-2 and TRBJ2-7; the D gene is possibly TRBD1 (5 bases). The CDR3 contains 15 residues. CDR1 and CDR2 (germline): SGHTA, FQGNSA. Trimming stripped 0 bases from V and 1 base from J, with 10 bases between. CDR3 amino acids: CASSLARQGSYEQYF. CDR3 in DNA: TGTGCCAGCAGCTTAGCTAGGCAGGGTTCCTACGAGCAGTACTTC.

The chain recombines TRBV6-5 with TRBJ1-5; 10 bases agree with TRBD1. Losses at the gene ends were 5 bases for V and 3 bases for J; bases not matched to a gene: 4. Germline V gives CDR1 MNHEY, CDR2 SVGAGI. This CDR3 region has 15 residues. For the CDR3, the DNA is TGTGCCAGCAGTGAGGACAGGGGGTTCAATCAGCCCCAGCATTTT. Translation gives CASSEDRGFNQPQHF.

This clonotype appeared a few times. CDR3 in amino acids: CASSLFQGQRYGYTF. CDR3 nucleotide sequence: TGTGCCAGCAGTCTATTTCAGGGGCAGCGCTATGGCTACACCTTC. This chain uses TRBV27 with TRBJ1-2, with TRBD1 as a possible D gene (6 bases). The CDR3 totals 15 residues. Germline V CDR1 and CDR2: MNHEY, SMNVEV (reference sequence). The ends were cut back, 5 bases at V and 4 bases at J, with 17 bases in the middle.

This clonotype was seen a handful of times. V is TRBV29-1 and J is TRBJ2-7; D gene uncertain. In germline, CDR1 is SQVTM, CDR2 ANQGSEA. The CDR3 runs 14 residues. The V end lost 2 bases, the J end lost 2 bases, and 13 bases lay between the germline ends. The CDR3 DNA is TGCAGCGTTGAATACGGATTTACCCCCTACGAGCAGTACTTC. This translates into CSVEYGFTPYEQYF.

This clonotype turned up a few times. The CDR3 sequence is CATSDFSLGDTQYF. CDR3 bases: TGTGCCACCAGTGATTTTAGTCTAGGAGATACGCAGTATTTT. The chain carries TRBV24-1 and TRBJ2-3; D is uncertain. With 1 base removed from V and 5 bases from J, the gap between germline ends came to 9 bases. The germline V gene has CDR1 KGHDR and CDR2 SFDVKD. CDR3 length: 14 amino acids.

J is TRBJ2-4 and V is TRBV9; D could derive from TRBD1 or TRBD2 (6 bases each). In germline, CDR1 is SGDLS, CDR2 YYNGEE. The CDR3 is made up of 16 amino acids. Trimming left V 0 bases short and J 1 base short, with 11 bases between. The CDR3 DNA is TGTGCCAGCAGCGTAGAGGGGGGAGCGGCCAAAAACATTCAGTACTTC. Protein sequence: CASSVEGGAAKNIQYF.

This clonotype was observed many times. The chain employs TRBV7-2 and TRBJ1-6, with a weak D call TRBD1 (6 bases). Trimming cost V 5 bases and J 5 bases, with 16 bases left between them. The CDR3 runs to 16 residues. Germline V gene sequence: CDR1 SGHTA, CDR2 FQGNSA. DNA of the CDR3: TGTGCCAGCAGCCAATTGGGACATCGAAATAATTCACCCCTCCACTTT. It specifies CASSQLGHRNNSPLHF.

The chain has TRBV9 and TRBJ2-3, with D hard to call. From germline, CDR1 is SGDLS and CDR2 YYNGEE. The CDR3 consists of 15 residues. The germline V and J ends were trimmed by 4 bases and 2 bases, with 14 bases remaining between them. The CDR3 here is CASSTRRTPTDTQYF. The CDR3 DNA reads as TGTGCCAGCAGCACACGCCGAACCCCCACAGATACGCAGTATTTT. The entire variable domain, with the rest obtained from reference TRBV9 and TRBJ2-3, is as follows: DSGVTQTPKHLITATGQRVTLRCSPRSGDLSVYWYQQSLDQGLQFLIQYYNGEERAKGNILERFSAQQFPDLHSELNLSSLELGDSALYFCASSTRRTPTDTQYFGPGTRLTVL.

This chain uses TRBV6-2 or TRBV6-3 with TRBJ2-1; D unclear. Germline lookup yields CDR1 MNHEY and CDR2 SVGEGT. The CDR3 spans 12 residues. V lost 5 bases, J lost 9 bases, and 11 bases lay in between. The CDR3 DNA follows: TGTGCCAGCAGTCGCCGTATGTCTGAGCAGTTCTTC. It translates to CASSRRMSEQFF.

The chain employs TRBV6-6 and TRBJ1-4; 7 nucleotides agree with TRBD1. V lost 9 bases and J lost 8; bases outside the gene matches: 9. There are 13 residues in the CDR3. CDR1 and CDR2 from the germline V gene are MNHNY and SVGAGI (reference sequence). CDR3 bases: TGTGCCAGTTCCGACAGGGTCGGAGAAAAACTGTTTTTT. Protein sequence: CASSDRVGEKLFF.